The sequence of this TCR beta chain was determined in a study of CD8 T cells in ankylosing spondylitis. Making use of molecular barcodes, quantitative 5'-RACE generated TCR beta libraries. TCRdb ran MiXCR on the 5' RACE reads and lists one entry per CDR3 protein. The sample contains a few hundred thousand distinct CDR3 sequences, 15% to 20% of which appear only once. This CDR3 contains 13 residues. The V segment lost 6 bases and the J segment 1 base; nucleotides outside the gene matches: 4. CDR1 and CDR2 from the germline V gene are DFQATT and SNEGSKA (reference sequence). About this clonotype: Its antigen is undetermined.

General observations from the study: Prior work had noted some motif variants in reactive arthritis blood and synovial fluid. The authors reported significant enrichment of disease-linked clones in matched ankylosing spondylitis synovial fluid. Among TCR beta sequences, a motif of eight highly homologous variants appeared characteristic of ankylosing spondylitis blood. Disease-linked clones were CD8+ and relatively rare in peripheral blood.

The TCR was taken from a male donor with ankylosing spondylitis. The sequenced material came from blood, either unsorted or a sorted T cell fraction (not recorded which). This chain links TRBV20-1 with TRBJ1-1, with 8 bases identical to TRBD1. CDR3 protein: CSALGQGNTEAFF. Here the CDR3 DNA reads TGCAGTGCCCTCGGACAGGGGAACACTGAAGCTTTCTTT.